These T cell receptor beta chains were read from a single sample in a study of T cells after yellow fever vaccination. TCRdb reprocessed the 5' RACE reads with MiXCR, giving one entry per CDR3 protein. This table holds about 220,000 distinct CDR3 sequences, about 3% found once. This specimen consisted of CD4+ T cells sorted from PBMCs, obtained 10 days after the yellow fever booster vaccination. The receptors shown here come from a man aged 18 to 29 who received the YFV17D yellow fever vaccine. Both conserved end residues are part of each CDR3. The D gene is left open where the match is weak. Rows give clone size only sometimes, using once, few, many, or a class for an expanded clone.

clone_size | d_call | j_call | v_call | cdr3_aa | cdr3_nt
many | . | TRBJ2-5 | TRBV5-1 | CASSTKGEETQYF | TGCGCCAGCAGCACAAAGGGGGAAGAGACCCAGTACTTC
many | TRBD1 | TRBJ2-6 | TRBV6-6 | CASTGQGGNVLTF | TGTGCCAGCACTGGACAGGGGGGCAACGTCCTGACTTTC
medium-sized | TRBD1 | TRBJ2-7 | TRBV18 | CASSPPGTGVLYEQYF | TGTGCCAGCTCACCACCGGGTACAGGGGTCCTCTACGAGCAGTACTTC
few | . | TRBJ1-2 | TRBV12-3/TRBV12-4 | CASSLDQGYYTF | TGTGCCAGCAGTTTAGACCAGGGGTACTACACCTTC
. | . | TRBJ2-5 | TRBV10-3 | CAISESVSGGTQYF | TGTGCCATCAGTGAGTCGGTTAGCGGAGGGACCCAGTACTTC
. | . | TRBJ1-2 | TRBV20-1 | CSASPTEGAYGYTF | TGCAGTGCTAGCCCGACGGAGGGAGCCTATGGCTACACCTTC
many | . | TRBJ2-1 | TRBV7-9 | CASTLLGRHDEQFF | TGTGCCAGCACCCTACTAGGCCGCCATGATGAGCAGTTCTTC
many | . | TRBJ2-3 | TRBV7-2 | CASNPRGGNTDTQYF | TGTGCCAGCAACCCGAGGGGGGGAAACACAGATACGCAGTATTTT
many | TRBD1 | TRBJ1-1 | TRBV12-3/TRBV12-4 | CASSLGQEPGEAFF | TGTGCCAGCAGTTTGGGACAGGAACCAGGTGAAGCTTTCTTT
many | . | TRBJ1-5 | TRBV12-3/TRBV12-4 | CASSWGSSNQPQHF | TGTGCCAGCAGCTGGGGTTCTAGCAATCAGCCCCAGCATTTT
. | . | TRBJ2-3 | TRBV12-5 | CASGRDTGITDTQYF | TGTGCTAGTGGTAGGGACACGGGGATCACAGATACGCAGTATTTT
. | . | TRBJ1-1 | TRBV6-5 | CASTTSGLTEAFF | TGTGCCAGCACGACTTCAGGGTTGACTGAAGCTTTCTTT
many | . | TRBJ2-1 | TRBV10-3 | CAISVGSDSYNEQFF | TGTGCCATCAGTGTCGGATCGGACTCCTACAATGAGCAGTTCTTC
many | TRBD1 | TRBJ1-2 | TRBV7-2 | CASSSTGFYGYTF | TGTGCCAGCAGCTCGACAGGGTTCTATGGCTACACCTTC
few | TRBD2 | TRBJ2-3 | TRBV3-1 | CASSLGTSGSDTQYF | TGTGCCAGCAGCCTGGGGACTAGCGGCTCCGATACGCAGTATTTT
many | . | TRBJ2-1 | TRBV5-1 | CASSLPGYSGDEQFF | TGCGCCAGCAGCTTGCCGGGGTATTCGGGCGATGAGCAGTTCTTC
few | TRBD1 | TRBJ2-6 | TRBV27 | CASSFWRGRGRAGANVLTF | TGTGCCAGCAGTTTCTGGCGTGGCAGGGGGCGGGCTGGGGCCAACGTCCTGACTTTC
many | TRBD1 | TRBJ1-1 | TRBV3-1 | CASSQPPGQGGTEAFF | TGTGCCAGCAGCCAACCTCCGGGACAGGGGGGAACTGAAGCTTTCTTT
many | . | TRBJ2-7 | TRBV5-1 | CASSPRGARYEQYF | TGCGCCAGCAGCCCTAGGGGAGCCCGCTACGAGCAGTACTTC
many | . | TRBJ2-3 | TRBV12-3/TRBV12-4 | CASSLERASTDTQYF | TGTGCCAGCAGTTTAGAACGGGCTAGCACAGATACGCAGTATTTT
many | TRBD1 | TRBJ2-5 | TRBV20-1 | CSAQQGTQETQYF | TGCAGTGCGCAACAGGGGACCCAAGAGACCCAGTACTTC
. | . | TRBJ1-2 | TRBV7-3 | CASSPRRAGLYGYTF | TGTGCCAGCAGCCCCCGCCGCGCAGGGCTCTATGGCTACACCTTC
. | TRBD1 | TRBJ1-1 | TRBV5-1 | CASSLEQGGLNTEAFF | TGCGCCAGCAGCTTGGAGCAGGGGGGTTTGAACACTGAAGCTTTCTTT
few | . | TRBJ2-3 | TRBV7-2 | CASSIQAGSGTDTQYF | TGTGCCAGCAGCATCCAAGCGGGCTCCGGCACAGATACGCAGTATTTT
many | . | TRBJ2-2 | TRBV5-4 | CASSLRGANTGELFF | TGTGCCAGCAGCTTGAGGGGCGCGAACACCGGGGAGCTGTTTTTT
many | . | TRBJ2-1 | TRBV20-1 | CSALSLANEQFF | TGCAGTGCCCTCTCTCTAGCCAATGAGCAGTTCTTC